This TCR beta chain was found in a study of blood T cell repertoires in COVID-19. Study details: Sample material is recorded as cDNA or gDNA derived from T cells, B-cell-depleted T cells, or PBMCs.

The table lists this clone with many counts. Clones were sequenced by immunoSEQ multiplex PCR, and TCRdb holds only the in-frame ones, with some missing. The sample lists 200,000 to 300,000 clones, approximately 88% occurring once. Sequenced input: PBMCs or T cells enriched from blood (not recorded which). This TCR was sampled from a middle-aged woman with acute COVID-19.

DNA for the CDR3: TGCGCCAGCAGCAACAGGACAGACACCGGGGAGCTGTTTTTT. As protein: CASSNRTDTGELFF. The chain has TRBV5-1 and TRBJ2-2; TRBD1 might be the D (6 bases). CDR1 is SGHRS and CDR2 is YFSETQ in the germline V gene. The CDR3 sequence is 14 residues long. The V end lost 4 bases, the J end lost 3 bases, and 10 bases lay between the germline ends.